This T cell receptor beta chain is drawn from a study of blood T cell repertoires in COVID-19. This clone was recorded only once. Original handling: It was from reference gene primer amplification that nucleated cell counts were estimated. Measured with immunoSEQ multiplex PCR; TCRdb has only the in-frame clones, and not every one. V, J and clone size reflect that table, while D and trimming were determined from the DNA. The sample gives about 180,000 clones, roughly nine tenths of which show up once; 20% is in the top ten. The V gene's germline CDR1 is SGHAT and CDR2 FQNNGV. This CDR3 has 15 amino acids. The V and J ends lost 4 bases and 5 bases, in that order; junction bases with no gene match: 5.

The chain is built from TRBV11-2 and TRBJ1-1; the match to TRBD1 covers 12 bases. Material for sequencing was peripheral blood. The source is a man between 65 and 85 years old with active or convalescent COVID-19. The CDR3 spells CASSSPGQGATEAFF. The CDR3, as DNA: TGTGCCAGCAGCTCCCCGGGACAGGGGGCTACTGAAGCTTTCTTT.